This is a list of T cell receptor beta chains from one sample in a study of CD8 T cells in ankylosing spondylitis. TCRdb fed the 5' RACE reads into MiXCR, producing one record per CDR3 protein. This repertoire shows 150,000 to 200,000 distinct CDR3 sequences, 15% to 20% found once; its top ten account for approximately 7.8%. Material for sequencing was blood, either unsorted or a sorted T cell fraction (not recorded which). These receptors all stem from a male donor with ankylosing spondylitis or in good health (not recorded which). CDR3s include the opening cysteine and the closing phenylalanine or tryptophan. D genes are given only for firm matches. Part of the rows lack a size; the others show once, few, many or a class for expanded clones.

j_call v_call clone_size d_call cdr3_aa cdr3_nt
TRBJ2-1 TRBV5-1 few TRBD2 CAREREWPHEQFF TGCGCCCGCGAGCGGGAGTGGCCCCATGAGCAGTTCTTC
TRBJ1-1 TRBV18 - - CASSPEAGNTEAFF TGTGCCAGCTCACCGGAAGCAGGGAACACTGAAGCTTTCTTT
TRBJ2-2 TRBV5-1 many - CASRAWTSRDTGELFF TGCGCCAGCAGGGCGTGGACTTCCCGGGACACCGGGGAGCTGTTTTTT
TRBJ2-1 TRBV29-1 many - CSVEPAGYNEQFF TGCAGCGTTGAACCGGCCGGCTACAATGAGCAGTTCTTC
TRBJ2-7 TRBV28 - - CASSYGDYRRTAYEQYF TGTGCCAGCAGCTACGGGGATTACAGGCGTACGGCCTACGAGCAGTACTTC
TRBJ1-1 TRBV19 many TRBD1 CASRAGGKDTEAFF TGTGCCAGTAGGGCAGGGGGCAAGGACACTGAAGCTTTCTTT
TRBJ2-7 TRBV12-3/TRBV12-4 many - CASSLPPGSYEQYF TGTGCCAGCAGTTTACCGCCCGGGTCCTACGAGCAGTACTTC
TRBJ1-1 TRBV5-1 many - CASSLDPAVGTEAFF TGCGCCAGCAGCTTGGATCCAGCGGTGGGAACTGAAGCTTTCTTT
TRBJ2-5 TRBV6-1 - - CASRETLGETQYF TGTGCCAGCCGGGAGACCCTAGGAGAGACCCAGTACTTC
TRBJ2-2 TRBV28 many TRBD1 CATGGGLTNTGELFF TGTGCCACAGGGGGCGGGCTGACGAACACCGGGGAGCTGTTTTTT
TRBJ2-1 TRBV5-1 - - CASSFSPNEQFF TGCGCCAGCAGTTTCTCTCCCAATGAGCAGTTCTTC
TRBJ2-7 TRBV7-9 few - CASSLPTLVEQYF TGTGCCAGCAGCTTACCGACCCTGGTCGAGCAGTACTTC
TRBJ2-7 TRBV13 many - CASSFFQAAYEQYF TGTGCCAGCAGCTTTTTTCAAGCGGCCTACGAGCAGTACTTC
TRBJ2-4 TRBV16 - - CAPASVAKNIQYF TGTGCTCCAGCGTCTGTAGCCAAAAACATTCAGTACTTC
TRBJ2-1 TRBV19 once TRBD2 CVSGRREGYNEQFF TGTGTCAGTGGAAGGCGGGAGGGGTACAATGAGCAGTTCTTC
TRBJ2-5 TRBV7-1 - TRBD2 CASSSRLAGLQETQYF TGTGCCAGCAGCTCGAGACTAGCGGGGCTCCAAGAGACCCAGTACTTC
TRBJ1-1 TRBV5-1 few TRBD1 CASSLWTGGATEAFF TGCGCCAGCAGCTTGTGGACAGGGGGCGCGACTGAAGCTTTCTTT
TRBJ2-2 TRBV5-4 many TRBD2 CASSLGLAGETGELFF TGTGCCAGCAGCCTCGGACTAGCGGGAGAGACCGGGGAGCTGTTTTTT
TRBJ2-5 TRBV12-3/TRBV12-4 many TRBD2 CASTLTLSGGEETQYF TGTGCCAGCACCCTTACCCTCTCGGGAGGGGAAGAGACCCAGTACTTC
TRBJ2-3 TRBV27 - - CASSSYVTGDTQYF TGTGCCAGCAGTTCCTATGTGACAGGAGATACGCAGTATTTT
TRBJ2-7 TRBV28 - - CASSLPDPGPYEQYF TGTGCCAGCAGTCTCCCGGATCCAGGCCCCTACGAGCAGTACTTC
TRBJ2-1 TRBV3-1 - TRBD2 CATRREGLYNEQFF TGTGCTACCAGGCGGGAGGGCCTCTACAATGAGCAGTTCTTC
TRBJ1-1 TRBV28 - - CASSQSWGRMNTEAFF TGTGCCAGCAGCCAATCGTGGGGCAGGATGAACACTGAAGCTTTCTTT
TRBJ2-7 TRBV2 - TRBD2 CASSGGTSGTYEQYF TGTGCCAGCAGTGGGGGGACTAGCGGCACCTACGAGCAGTACTTC
TRBJ1-2 TRBV29-1 - - CSVESINGYTF TGCAGCGTGGAATCCATCAATGGCTACACCTTC